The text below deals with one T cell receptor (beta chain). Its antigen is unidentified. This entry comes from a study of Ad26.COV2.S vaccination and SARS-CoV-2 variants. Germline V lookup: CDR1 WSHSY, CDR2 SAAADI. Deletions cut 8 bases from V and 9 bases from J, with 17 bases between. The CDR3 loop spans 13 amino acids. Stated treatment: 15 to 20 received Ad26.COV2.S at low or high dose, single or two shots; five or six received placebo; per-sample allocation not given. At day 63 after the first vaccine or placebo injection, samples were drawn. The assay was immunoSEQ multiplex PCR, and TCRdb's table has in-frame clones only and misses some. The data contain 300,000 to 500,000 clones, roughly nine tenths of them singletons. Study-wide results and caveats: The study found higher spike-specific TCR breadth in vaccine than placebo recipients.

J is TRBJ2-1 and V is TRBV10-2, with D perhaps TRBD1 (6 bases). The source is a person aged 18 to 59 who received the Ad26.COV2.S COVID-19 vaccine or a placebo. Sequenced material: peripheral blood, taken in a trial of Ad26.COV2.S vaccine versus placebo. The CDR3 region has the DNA TGCGCCAGCCGCCAGGGGACCACCACTGAGCAGTTCTTC. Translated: CASRQGTTTEQFF.